This T cell receptor beta chain is from a study of identical twins. A template switching step contributed a universal primer site, while unique molecular identifiers were present in the cDNA. From the 5' RACE reads, TCRdb called clonotypes with MiXCR, one entry per CDR3 protein. The sample yields around 1.7 million distinct CDR3 sequences, 32% seen once. As to this clonotype: Its specificity is not known.

There are 12 residues in the CDR3. CDR1 LGHNT and CDR2 FRNRAP come from the germline V gene. Study-level findings and limits: Cross-sectional statistics underpinned the conclusions; the same donors were not followed.

Sequenced sample: cord blood. The chain links TRBV12-5 to TRBJ2-3; D is possibly TRBD2 (6 bases). The sequence was collected from a newborn girl in good health. CDR3 loop: CPKLARTDTQYF. As DNA, the CDR3 is TGTCCAAAACTAGCACGGACAGATACGCAGTATTTT. Filled out from reference TRBV12-5 and TRBJ2-3, the complete variable domain reads DARVTQTPRHKVTEMGQEVTMRCQPILGHNTVFWYRQTMMQGLELLAYFRNRAPLDDSGMPKDRFSAEMPDATLATLKIQPSEPRDSAVYFCPKLARTDTQYFGPGTRLTVL.